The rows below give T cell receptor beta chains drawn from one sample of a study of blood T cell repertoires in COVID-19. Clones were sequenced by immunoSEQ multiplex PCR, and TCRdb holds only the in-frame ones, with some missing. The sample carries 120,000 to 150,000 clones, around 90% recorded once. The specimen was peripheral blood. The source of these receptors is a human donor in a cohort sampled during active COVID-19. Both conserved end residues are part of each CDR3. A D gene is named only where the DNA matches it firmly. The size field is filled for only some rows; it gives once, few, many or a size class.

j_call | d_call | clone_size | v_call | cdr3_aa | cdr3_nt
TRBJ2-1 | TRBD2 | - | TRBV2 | CASSDFWAGGYNEQFF | TGTGCCAGCAGTGACTTCTGGGCGGGGGGTTACAATGAGCAGTTCTTC
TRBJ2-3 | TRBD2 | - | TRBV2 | CASSEASGGADTQYF | TGTGCCAGCAGTGAAGCTAGCGGGGGGGCAGATACGCAGTATTTT
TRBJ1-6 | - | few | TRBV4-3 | CASSQDPGYNSPLHF | TGCGCCAGCAGCCAAGATCCAGGGTATAATTCACCCCTCCACTTT
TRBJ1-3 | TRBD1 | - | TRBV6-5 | CASRTPGQGANTIYF | TGTGCCAGCAGGACACCGGGACAGGGGGCAAACACCATATATTTT
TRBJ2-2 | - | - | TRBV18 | CASSLPEVTGELFF | TGTGCCAGCTCACTCCCGGAGGTCACCGGGGAGCTGTTTTTT
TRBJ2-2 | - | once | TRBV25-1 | CASSEAGTNTGELFF | TGTGCCAGCAGTGAGGCAGGGACGAACACCGGGGAGCTGTTTTTT
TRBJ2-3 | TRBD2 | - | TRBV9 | CASRRLAEDTQYF | TGTGCCAGCAGAAGACTAGCGGAGGATACGCAGTATTTT
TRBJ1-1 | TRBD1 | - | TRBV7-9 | CASSPGGVDTEAFF | TGTGCCAGCAGCCCAGGGGGTGTGGACACTGAAGCTTTCTTT
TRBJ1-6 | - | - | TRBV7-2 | CASSSFGRDNSPLHF | TGTGCCAGCAGCTCATTTGGGAGGGATAATTCACCCCTCCACTTT
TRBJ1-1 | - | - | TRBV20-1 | CSARRGLEAFF | TGCAGTGCCCGGAGGGGCCTTGAAGCTTTCTTT
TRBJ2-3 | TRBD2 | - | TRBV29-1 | CSADGGADTDTQYF | TGCAGCGCCGACGGGGGGGCGGACACAGATACGCAGTATTTT
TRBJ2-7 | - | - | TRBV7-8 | CASKVRGRYEQYF | TGTGCCAGCAAAGTTAGAGGGCGATACGAGCAGTACTTC
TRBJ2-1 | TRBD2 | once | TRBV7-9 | CASSGTSGGTSYNEQFF | TGTGCCAGCAGCGGAACTAGCGGGGGGACCTCCTACAATGAGCAGTTCTTC
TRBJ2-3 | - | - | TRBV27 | CASSPLLRQITDTQYF | TGTGCCAGCAGTCCACTTCTGCGGCAAATCACAGATACGCAGTATTTT
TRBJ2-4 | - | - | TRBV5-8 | CASSLIPRDIQYF | TGTGCCAGCAGCTTAATACCGAGGGACATTCAGTACTTC
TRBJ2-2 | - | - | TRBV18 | CASRREGDTGELFF | TGTGCCAGCCGGCGGGAAGGGGACACCGGGGAGCTGTTTTTT
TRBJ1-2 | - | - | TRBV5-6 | CASSFQTGGYGYTF | TGTGCCAGCAGCTTTCAAACGGGGGGATATGGCTACACCTTC
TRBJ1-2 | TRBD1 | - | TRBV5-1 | CASSPNDRGYGYTF | TGCGCCAGCAGCCCGAATGACAGGGGATATGGCTACACCTTC
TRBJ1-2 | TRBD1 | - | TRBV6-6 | CASSYNLNRGHGYTF | TGTGCCAGCAGTTATAACCTAAACAGGGGGCATGGCTACACCTTC
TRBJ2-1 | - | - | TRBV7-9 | CASTYTGGVNYNEQFF | TGTGCCAGCACCTACACTGGCGGGGTCAACTACAATGAGCAGTTCTTC
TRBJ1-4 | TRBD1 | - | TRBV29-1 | CSVGDRTGNEKLFF | TGCAGCGTTGGAGATAGGACAGGGAATGAAAAACTGTTTTTT
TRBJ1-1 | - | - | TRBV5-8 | CASSLVSVAFF | TGTGCCAGCAGCTTGGTTTCTGTGGCTTTCTTT
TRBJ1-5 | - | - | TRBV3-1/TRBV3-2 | CASSQDNITPQPQHF | TGTGCCAGCAGCCAAGACAACATTACACCTCAGCCCCAGCATTTT
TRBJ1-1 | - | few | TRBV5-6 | CASSSQLNTEAFF | TGTGCCAGCAGCTCCCAGTTGAACACTGAAGCTTTCTTT
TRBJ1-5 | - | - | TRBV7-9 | CASSLGAGGNQPQHF | TGTGCCAGCAGCTTAGGGGCAGGGGGCAATCAGCCCCAGCATTTT
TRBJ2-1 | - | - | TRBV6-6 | CASRDGSSYNEQFF | TGTGCCAGCAGGGACGGGAGCTCCTACAATGAGCAGTTCTTC
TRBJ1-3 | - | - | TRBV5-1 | CASSPQQGGGSGNTIYF | TGCGCCAGCAGCCCCCAGCAGGGAGGAGGCTCTGGAAACACCATATATTTT
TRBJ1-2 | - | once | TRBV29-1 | CSVEGIGDYGYTF | TGCAGCGTTGAGGGTATAGGGGACTATGGCTACACCTTC
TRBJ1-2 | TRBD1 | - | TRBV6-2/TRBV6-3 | CASSRAGTEYGYTF | TGTGCCAGCAGTAGAGCCGGGACAGAGTATGGCTACACCTTC
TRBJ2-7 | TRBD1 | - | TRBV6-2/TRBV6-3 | CASSYVTGGSYEQYF | TGTGCCAGCAGTTACGTGACAGGGGGCTCCTACGAGCAGTACTTC
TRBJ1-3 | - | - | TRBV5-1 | CASSYGQGNTIYF | TGCGCCAGCAGCTATGGACAAGGAAACACCATATATTTT
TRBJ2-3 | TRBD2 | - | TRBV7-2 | CASSILAGGSTDTQYF | TGTGCCAGCAGCATTCTAGCGGGGGGTAGCACAGATACGCAGTATTTT
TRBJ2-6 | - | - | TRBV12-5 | CASGIQAGSTGANVLTF | TGTGCTAGTGGCATCCAGGCAGGGTCGACTGGGGCCAACGTCCTGACTTTC
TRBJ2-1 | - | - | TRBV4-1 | CASSQAHANEQFF | TGCGCCAGCAGCCAAGCTCACGCGAATGAGCAGTTCTTC
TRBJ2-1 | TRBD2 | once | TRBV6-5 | CASSYVPRGAVNEQFF | TGTGCCAGCAGTTACGTCCCGCGGGGGGCGGTTAATGAGCAGTTCTTC
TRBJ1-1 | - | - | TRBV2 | CASIPSGRGWNTEAFF | TGTGCCAGCATCCCCTCTGGGAGGGGTTGGAACACTGAAGCTTTCTTT
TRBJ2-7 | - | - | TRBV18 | CASSPLGVSYEQYF | TGTGCCAGCTCACCGCTAGGGGTCTCCTACGAGCAGTACTTC
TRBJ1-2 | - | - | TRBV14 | CASSQDKAAHYGYTF | TGTGCCAGCAGCCAAGATAAGGCAGCGCATTATGGCTACACCTTC
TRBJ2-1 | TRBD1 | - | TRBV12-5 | CASTPGQANNEQFF | TGTGCTAGTACTCCAGGACAGGCGAACAATGAGCAGTTCTTC
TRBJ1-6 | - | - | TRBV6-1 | CASSETSGSYNSPLHF | TGTGCCAGCAGTGAAACGAGTGGCTCCTATAATTCACCCCTCCACTTT
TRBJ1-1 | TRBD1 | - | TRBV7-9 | CASSEQGSGTEAFF | TGTGCCAGCAGCGAACAGGGGTCTGGAACTGAAGCTTTCTTT
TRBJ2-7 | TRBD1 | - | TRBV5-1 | CASSRDRAPQKSYEQYF | TGCGCCAGCAGCCGGGACAGAGCACCACAAAAGAGCTACGAGCAGTACTTC
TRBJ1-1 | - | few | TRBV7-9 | CASSLPRVLNTEAFF | TGTGCCAGCAGCCTGCCCAGGGTCCTGAACACTGAAGCTTTCTTT
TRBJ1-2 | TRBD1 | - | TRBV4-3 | CASSQGLTTGVRAYGYTF | TGCGCCAGCAGCCAAGGGCTTACTACAGGGGTGAGGGCCTATGGCTACACCTTC
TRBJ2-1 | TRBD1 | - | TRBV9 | CASSPYGGQGYNEQFF | TGTGCCAGCAGCCCGTACGGGGGACAGGGATACAATGAGCAGTTCTTC
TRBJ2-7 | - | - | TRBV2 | CASTFGHSITYEQYF | TGTGCCAGCACCTTCGGACATTCCATAACCTACGAGCAGTACTTC